This T cell receptor beta chain was documented in a study of blood T cell repertoires in COVID-19. CDR3 length: 13 amino acids. V was trimmed by 2 bases and J by 7 bases, leaving 12 bases between them. CDR1 and CDR2 (germline): SGHKS, YYEKEE (reference sequence). The data were produced by immunoSEQ multiplex PCR, yet TCRdb's version contains in-frame clones alone and is incomplete. The sample contains about 270,000 clones, approximately 89% of which appear only once. The sample was peripheral blood. The rearrangement links TRBV5-5 to TRBJ1-2, with D possibly matching TRBD1 (6 bases). The clonotype originates from a man aged 40-55 years who had recovered from COVID-19. DNA of the CDR3: TGTGCCAGCAGCTTCCAACAGGGTACTGGCTACACCTTC. It specifies CASSFQQGTGYTF.